This is a list of T cell receptor beta chains from one sample in a study of CD8 T cells in ankylosing spondylitis. TCRdb called the 5' RACE reads again in MiXCR, with one record for every CDR3 protein. Of some 220,000 distinct CDR3 sequences listed, roughly 6.6% are singletons. Sequencing input: blood, either unsorted or a sorted T cell fraction (not recorded which). The origin of the receptors is a male donor with ankylosing spondylitis. Each CDR3 is given with its conserved first and last residue. D genes are given only for firm matches. Only part of the rows carry a size: once, few, many, or a class if the clone is expanded.

clone size,J gene,V gene,D gene,CDR3 DNA,CDR3 protein
many,TRBJ1-1,TRBV29-1,TRBD1,TGCAGCGTTGTAGGGGGGACAGGGCCGAACACTGAAGCTTTCTTT,CSVVGGTGPNTEAFF
NA,TRBJ2-3,TRBV4-1,NA,TGCGCCAGCAGCCAAGGTATAGGGCCAGGTACGCAGTATTTT,CASSQGIGPGTQYF
many,TRBJ1-2,TRBV5-6,NA,TGTGCCAGCAGCTTTCCGACAGGAATACTTTCTGGCTACACCTTC,CASSFPTGILSGYTF
NA,TRBJ2-1,TRBV24-1,NA,TGTGCCACCAGTGAGCGAATCGGGTCCAATACATTATACAATGAGCAGTTCTTC,CATSERIGSNTLYNEQFF
NA,TRBJ1-1,TRBV12-5,NA,TGTGCTAGTGGTTTGCATAGGGTAGGGACTGAAGCTTTCTTT,CASGLHRVGTEAFF
NA,TRBJ1-3,TRBV12-5,NA,TGTGCTAGTGGCACGAATACAGGAAACACCATATATTTT,CASGTNTGNTIYF
NA,TRBJ2-2,TRBV29-1,NA,TGCAGCGTCGTAAGAGGGGACACCGGGGAGCTGTTTTTT,CSVVRGDTGELFF
many,TRBJ1-1,TRBV29-1,NA,TGCAGCGTTAACAGCTACACTGAAGCTTTCTTT,CSVNSYTEAFF
many,TRBJ2-1,TRBV12-3/TRBV12-4,TRBD1,TGTGCCAGCAGTTGGGGGACAGGGGGCATGGATGAGCAGTTCTTC,CASSWGTGGMDEQFF
NA,TRBJ2-7,TRBV23-1,TRBD2,TGCGGACGCGGGAGGGACGAGCAGTACTTC,CGRGRDEQYF
many,TRBJ1-1,TRBV11-2,NA,TGTGCCAGCAGCGGCGACGGCGGGTACACTGAAGCTTTCTTT,CASSGDGGYTEAFF
many,TRBJ2-6,TRBV29-1,TRBD2,TGCAGCGTTGGCGGGGGTCCTGGGGCCAACGTCCTGACTTTC,CSVGGGPGANVLTF
many,TRBJ1-4,TRBV9,NA,TGTGCCAGCAGCGGGAGGGGACAACGGCTGTTTTTT,CASSGRGQRLFF
many,TRBJ2-1,TRBV11-2,NA,TGTGCCAGCAGCTCCCAAAGCAATGAGCAGTTCTTC,CASSSQSNEQFF
many,TRBJ2-5,TRBV3-1,NA,TGTGCCAGCAGCCAACCCCGGACTGGCGGGACCCAGTACTTC,CASSQPRTGGTQYF
many,TRBJ1-5,TRBV7-9,NA,TGTGCCAGCAGCTTAATGGGTCAGCCCCAGCATTTT,CASSLMGQPQHF
many,TRBJ2-1,TRBV7-9,TRBD1,TGTGCCAGCAGCTTACCGAAAAAGGGGGCCTCCTACAATGAGCAGTTCTTC,CASSLPKKGASYNEQFF
many,TRBJ2-5,TRBV7-6,NA,TGTGCCAGCAGTATCAGGGTAGGAAAAGAGACCCAGTACTTC,CASSIRVGKETQYF
many,TRBJ2-6,TRBV4-2,NA,TGTGCCAGCAGCCAAGACCCGATTCCTCCCTCTGGGGCCAACGTCCTGACTTTC,CASSQDPIPPSGANVLTF
NA,TRBJ1-6,TRBV4-3,NA,TGCGCCAGCAGCCAGGGGTTGTCAAGTAGATCACCCCTCCACTTT,CASSQGLSSRSPLHF
many,TRBJ2-1,TRBV28,TRBD2,TGTGCCAGCAGTTGGGGGACTAGCGGGCCTGATAATGAGCAGTTCTTC,CASSWGTSGPDNEQFF
NA,TRBJ2-1,TRBV7-9,TRBD2,TGTGCCAGCAGCTTAGTCTATCTAGCGGGGGGGTATGAGCAGTTCTTC,CASSLVYLAGGYEQFF
many,TRBJ2-7,TRBV7-6,TRBD2,TGTGCCAGCAGCTTAGACCCCAGCGGGGGCCTGAGCTCCTACGAGCAGTACTTC,CASSLDPSGGLSSYEQYF
many,TRBJ2-5,TRBV7-8,NA,TGTGCCAGCAGCTTAGGGTTTAGCGAAGAGACCCAGTACTTC,CASSLGFSEETQYF
many,TRBJ1-2,TRBV18,TRBD1,TGTGCCAGCTCACCGACAGGGATCTATGGCTACACCTTC,CASSPTGIYGYTF
many,TRBJ1-2,TRBV12-3/TRBV12-4,NA,TGTGCCAGCAGTTCTAATGTATTCTATGGCTACACCTTC,CASSSNVFYGYTF
NA,TRBJ1-2,TRBV4-3,TRBD1,TGCGCCAGCAGCCAGAGACAGGGGGCAGACTATGGCTACACCTTC,CASSQRQGADYGYTF
few,TRBJ1-3,TRBV12-5,NA,TGTGCTAGTGGTTTGGTACGGGTTGAAGGAGGAGATCTCTCTGGAAACACCATATATTTT,CASGLVRVEGGDLSGNTIYF
many,TRBJ1-1,TRBV27,NA,TGTGCCAGCAGTTTAGCAGTCCCGAACACTGAAGCTTTCTTT,CASSLAVPNTEAFF
few,TRBJ2-7,TRBV30,TRBD1,TGTGCCTGGACTACACGGACAGGGGGCTACGAGCAGTACTTC,CAWTTRTGGYEQYF
many,TRBJ2-2,TRBV12-3/TRBV12-4,NA,TGTGCCAGCAGTTTTGTCGGGGAGCTGTTTTTT,CASSFVGELFF
few,TRBJ2-1,TRBV3-1,NA,TGTGCCAGCAGCCAAGTTTTAGGGCCAGGGAATGAGCAGTTCTTC,CASSQVLGPGNEQFF
many,TRBJ2-7,TRBV9,NA,TGTGCCAGCAGCGAGACAGGTACCTACGAGCAGTACTTC,CASSETGTYEQYF
many,TRBJ2-1,TRBV7-8,NA,TGTGCCAGCAGCTTTCCGGGTCCCGCCTACAATGAGCAGTTCTTC,CASSFPGPAYNEQFF
many,TRBJ2-4,TRBV11-1,TRBD2,TGTGCCAGCAGCTTCCCTAGGACTAGCGGGGGCGACCTGCTAGCCAAAAACATTCAGTACTTC,CASSFPRTSGGDLLAKNIQYF
many,TRBJ2-4,TRBV19,NA,TGTGCCAGTAGTCCAAAGAAAAACATTCAGTACTTC,CASSPKKNIQYF
many,TRBJ2-1,TRBV6-2/TRBV6-3,TRBD2,TGTGCCAGCAGTTACTCGGGAGGGAGGTACAATGAGCAGTTCTTC,CASSYSGGRYNEQFF
few,TRBJ1-4,TRBV7-6,NA,TGTGCCAGCAGCCCGGGGTGGGGCGGCGGTGAAAAACTGTTTTTT,CASSPGWGGGEKLFF
NA,TRBJ2-5,TRBV11-2,NA,TGTGCCAGCAGCTTAGCCCGGGGACACTGGCAAGAGACCCAGTACTTC,CASSLARGHWQETQYF
many,TRBJ2-1,TRBV7-9,NA,TGTGCCAGCAGCTTGTTGGATGAGCAGTTCTTC,CASSLLDEQFF
NA,TRBJ2-7,TRBV7-9,TRBD2,TGTGCCAGCTCAGGACTAGCGGGAGTCCGCAAGCAGTACTTC,CASSGLAGVRKQYF
many,TRBJ2-7,TRBV27,TRBD1,TGTGCCAGCAGTCCCCATCCGACAGGGACCGAGCAGTACTTC,CASSPHPTGTEQYF
NA,TRBJ1-2,TRBV29-1,NA,TGCAGCGTTGAAGATCGGGCGTTCTATGGCTACACCTTC,CSVEDRAFYGYTF
many,TRBJ2-3,TRBV28,TRBD1,TGTGCCAGCAGTCCCGGGGGACAGGGGCTAGCTAGCACAGATACGCAGTATTTT,CASSPGGQGLASTDTQYF
NA,TRBJ2-7,TRBV11-2,TRBD2,TGTGCCAGCACCCCCTGGACTAGCGGTACCTACGAGCAGTACTTC,CASTPWTSGTYEQYF
few,TRBJ1-2,TRBV19,TRBD1,TGTGCCAGTAGAGGACAGGGGGCATCCTATGGCTACACCTTC,CASRGQGASYGYTF
few,TRBJ2-2,TRBV6-5,NA,TGTGCCAGCAGTTACTTCGAAATGGGGCCCGGGGAGCTGTTTTTT,CASSYFEMGPGELFF
many,TRBJ1-1,TRBV10-3,NA,TGTGCCATCAGTGAGTCGGGCAGACTTAACACTGAAGCTTTCTTT,CAISESGRLNTEAFF
many,TRBJ1-3,TRBV4-3,NA,TGCGCCAGCAGCCAAGATCGCCTTAGTGGAAACACCATATATTTT,CASSQDRLSGNTIYF
few,TRBJ2-2,TRBV21-1,NA,TGTGCCAGCCGGCGGAGCAACACCGGGGAGCTGTTTTTT,CASRRSNTGELFF
NA,TRBJ2-1,TRBV5-1,TRBD1,TGCGCCAGCGGATGGACAGGTCGCAATGAGCAGTTCTTC,CASGWTGRNEQFF
many,TRBJ2-1,TRBV28,NA,TGTGCCAGCAGTAAAACTACCTTCTCCGCTAATGAGCAGTTCTTC,CASSKTTFSANEQFF
few,TRBJ1-3,TRBV27,NA,TGTGCCAGCAGTCCACAGGGATCCGGAAACACCATATATTTT,CASSPQGSGNTIYF